This T cell receptor (beta chain) was recorded in a study of blood T cell repertoires in COVID-19 (dated by TCRdb to the early 2020s). In terms of the full investigation: The collaborator samples originated in the United States, Italy and Spain and spanned the acute and convalescent phases of COVID-19. Where available, HLA class I and class II types were taken from metadata supplied by the sample provider and were not determined by assay-based typing. A de-identified subject ID, COVID-19 status, age in years and sex were almost always included in the sample metadata. Deeply sampled blood TCRbeta repertoires from subjects exposed to, actively infected with, or recovered from COVID-19 were included in the dataset. The repertoires were made available in a free public database intended to serve as a resource for research on the immune response to SARS-CoV-2. Samples were obtained from the ongoing ImmuneRACE study (first 160 participants) and from roughly 1,300 subjects provided by 6 global collaborators. The prospective study material was composed of cDNA or gDNA derived from T cells, B-cell-depleted T cells, or PBMCs.

As to this clone: Its antigen is unknown. Within one base of it there is no much larger clone, and no base qualities were kept.

From its cysteine to its phenylalanine, the CDR3 spans 16 amino acids. Here the CDR3 DNA is all that survives: 48 bases in frame from base 1. CDR1 is given as SGHDN and CDR2 as FVKESK, both from the germline V gene. After removal of 3 bases from V and 2 bases from J, the junction retains 7 bases not matched to a gene. The collaborating institutions used their own protocols to collect whole blood in K2EDTA tubes. For TCRbeta analysis, collaborators shipped samples as frozen whole blood, isolated PBMCs, or DNA extracted from either of those sample types. TCRbeta CDR3 regions were amplified from genomic DNA using the immunoSEQ Assay, a bias-controlled multiplex PCR. Turning to the authors' computational methods: Within the assay, amplification of reference gene primers was used to estimate how many nucleated cells each sample contained. To quantify the absolute abundance of each unique TCRbeta CDR3 rearrangement, sequence reads were collapsed and filtered. For each sample, productive Simpson clonality was calculated as the square root of Simpson's diversity index over productive rearrangements. The source is immuneACCESS, and TCRdb retained only in-frame sequences with V and J called. Part of the clones is not carried over; for the studies checked, unresolved V genes explain less than half of this, and the remainder is unexplained. The V and J calls and clone size were taken over from that table, and D and trimming were inferred from the DNA. For this sample there are around 200,000 clones; approximately 86% appear just once. The leading ten clones occupy roughly 2.5% of the sample.

What the work shows at the level of the full study, not this receptor alone: How much clinical and demographic metadata was included differed by source and by participant, and the metadata was provided uncurated.

The sample comprised peripheral blood. The clonotype comes from a man aged 40-49 years with active or convalescent COVID-19. The rearranged segments are TRBV14 and TRBJ1-1, with 9 middle bases fitting TRBD1. The base sequence is TGTGCCAGCAGCCACACAGGGGGCAAGGGAAACACTGAAGCTTTCTTT. Its translation is CASSHTGGKGNTEAFF.